This T cell receptor beta chain was retrieved from a study of blood T cell repertoires in COVID-19. About the study: Acute-phase and convalescent COVID-19 samples originated in the United States, Italy and Spain. Sources were T cells, B-cell-depleted T cells, or PBMCs; the material itself was cDNA or gDNA.

Sequencing was performed with immunoSEQ multiplex PCR; in TCRdb, only in-frame clones are kept and a portion is missing. This table holds 200,000 to 250,000 clones, around four fifths found once. The receptor was derived from a woman older than 75 with active or convalescent COVID-19. Sequencing was done on a sample of peripheral blood.

CDR3 in DNA: TGTGCCAGTAGTATGAGACAGGGGAACACTGAAGCTTTCTTT. It is translated as CASSMRQGNTEAFF. The gene calls are TRBV19 and TRBJ1-1, with 7 bases that match TRBD1. Germline loops: CDR1 LNHDA, CDR2 SQIVND (reference sequence). J gave up 1 base and V 3 bases, and 2 bases lay outside the gene matches. This CDR3 contains 14 residues.